Many counts were recorded for the clone carrying this T cell receptor (beta chain). Antigen unknown. The data were taken from a study of Graves' ophthalmopathy and Graves' hyperthyroidism. Study-level results: Its predictions of ophthalmopathy progression gave the model roughly 71% sensitivity and 72% to 85% specificity.

Transcripts of RNA were the source for amplifying TCR beta CDR3 regions. Second-round multiplex PCR followed a first-round RT-PCR using HTBI primers. Via MiXCR, TCRdb re-called the multiplex PCR reads, giving one row per CDR3 protein. The sample has under 400,000 distinct CDR3 sequences; roughly 15% are singletons. The sample taken for sequencing was peripheral blood. The receptor comes from an adult man with Graves' ophthalmopathy.

CDR3 region: CASSLTPLAGEDEQYF. For the CDR3, the DNA is TGCGCCAGCAGCCTAACCCCCTTAGCGGGAGAGGACGAGCAGTACTTC. The chain has TRBV5-1 and TRBJ2-7, with 9 bases fitting TRBD2. This CDR3 spans 16 amino acids. Per germline, CDR1 SGHRS and CDR2 YFSETQ. After removal of 4 bases from V and 5 bases from J, the junction contained 13 bases not matched to a gene.